This entry lists 14 T cell receptor beta chains sequenced from one sample in a study of blood T cell repertoires in COVID-19. Measured with immunoSEQ multiplex PCR; TCRdb has only the in-frame clones, and not every one. The data show 200,000 to 300,000 clones, over 75% seen once. Sequencing input: peripheral blood. Receptor source: a middle-aged man with COVID-19, enrolled during active disease.

The chain links TRBV15 to TRBJ2-3; D gene ambiguous. Germline loops: CDR1 LNHNV, CDR2 YYDKDF (reference sequence). The CDR3 is made up of 15 amino acids. V lost 3 bases and J 2 bases, leaving 12 bases between the germline ends. The CDR3 DNA reads as TGTGCCACCAGCAGGCGCCTCCCAACCACAGATACGCAGTATTTT. Translated: CATSRRLPTTDTQYF.

The rearrangement uses TRBV5-5 and TRBJ2-6, with 11 bases matching TRBD1. The germline V gene encodes CDR1 SGHKS and CDR2 YYEKEE (reference sequence). The J segment lost 3 bases and the V segment lost 4 bases, leaving 3 bases of the junction unmatched. The CDR3 is made up of 16 amino acids. The DNA for the CDR3 is TGTGCCAGCAGCCCGGACAGGGGGCTTGGGGCCAACGTCCTGACTTTC. Translated, it gives CASSPDRGLGANVLTF.

The rearrangement joins TRBV19 to TRBJ1-2; D remains ambiguous. CDR1 is LNHDA and CDR2 is SQIVND in the germline V gene (reference sequence). The V gene lost 6 bases and the J gene lost 4 bases, with 15 bases spanning the gap. CDR3 length: 14 amino acids. The CDR3 coding sequence is TGTGCCAGTAGCGAGGGTGCAGGCGCCTATGGCTACACCTTC. It codes for CASSEGAGAYGYTF.

This clone was detected once. The V gene is TRBV18, the J gene TRBJ2-2, with D unresolved. Trimming pared 3 bases from V and 1 base from J, leaving 6 bases between. The CDR3 spans 14 residues. Germline V gene sequence: CDR1 KGHSH, CDR2 LQKENI. The CDR3: CASSPYRNTGELFF. Written as DNA, the CDR3 is TGTGCCAGCTCACCTTACAGGAACACCGGGGAGCTGTTTTTT.

The chain is built from TRBV5-1 and TRBJ2-2; 7 nucleotides align to TRBD1. Germline V lookup: CDR1 SGHRS, CDR2 YFSETQ. After removal of 2 bases from V and 4 bases from J, the junction contained 5 bases not matched to a gene. This CDR3 is built from 15 residues. This CDR3 reads CASSFTGVSTGELFF. In nucleotides, the CDR3 is TGCGCCAGCAGCTTTACAGGGGTTAGCACCGGGGAGCTGTTTTTT.

In this sample, this clone turned up a few times. The chain carries TRBV7-2 and TRBJ2-3, with 8 bases aligning to TRBD2. The germline V gene has CDR1 SGHTA and CDR2 FQGNSA. This CDR3 spans 15 amino acids. Germline trimming cut 5 bases from V and 1 base from J; bases unmatched to any gene: 5. Here the CDR3 reads CASSHTSGRTDTQYF. In DNA, the CDR3 is TGTGCCAGCAGCCACACTAGCGGCCGCACAGATACGCAGTATTTT.

The chain links TRBV7-2 to TRBJ1-5; 8 nucleotides align to TRBD1. Germline CDR1 SGHTA, CDR2 FQGNSA. V lost 1 base and J lost 2; bases outside the gene matches: 4. There are 16 residues in the CDR3. CDR3 DNA: TGTGCCAGCAGCTTAGGACAGGGGAGAGGCAATCAGCCCCAGCATTTT. Protein product: CASSLGQGRGNQPQHF.

The chain uses TRBV4-1 and TRBJ1-1; 7 bases are shared with TRBD1. With 2 bases clipped from V and 1 base from J, the junction kept 4 bases outside the gene matches. Germline V gene data show CDR1 as MGHRA and CDR2 as YSYEKL. CDR3 length equals 15 residues. The CDR3 spells CASSQPDRENTEAFF. The DNA of the CDR3 is TGCGCCAGCAGCCAACCTGACAGGGAGAACACTGAAGCTTTCTTT.

The V and J genes are TRBV6-1 and TRBJ2-7; TRBD1 might be the D (5 bases). Germline V CDR1 and CDR2: MNHNS, SASEGT. This CDR3 region has 15 residues. V was cut by 0 bases and J by 5 bases, with 14 bases left in between. CDR3 residues: CASSEASHRSDEQYF. Written as DNA, the CDR3 is TGTGCCAGCAGTGAAGCGTCTCACAGGTCGGACGAGCAGTACTTC.

This clone has a single count. The gene calls are TRBV5-1 and TRBJ2-5; D is possibly TRBD1 (6 bases). Per the germline V gene, CDR1 is SGHRS and CDR2 is YFSETQ. The CDR3 spans 13 residues. V lost 4 bases to trimming and J lost 2 bases, with 9 bases between them. CDR3 coding DNA: TGCGCCAGCAGCAGACAGGAGCAAGAGACCCAGTACTTC. This encodes CASSRQEQETQYF.

The rearrangement uses TRBV20-1 and TRBJ2-5; no firm D call. V lost 5 bases and J 2 bases, leaving 6 bases between the germline ends. CDR3 length: 11 residues. Germline CDR1 reads DFQATT; CDR2 reads SNEGSKA (reference sequence). The CDR3 protein is CSAPMQETQYF. CDR3 DNA sequence: TGCAGTGCTCCCATGCAAGAGACCCAGTACTTC.

The chain is built from TRBV7-9 and TRBJ2-5, with 9 bases that match TRBD2. CDR1 and CDR2 from the germline V gene are SEHNR and FQNEAQ (reference sequence). The CDR3 is made up of 13 amino acids. V was clipped by 5 bases and J by 6 bases; unmatched bases: 4. The CDR3 nucleotides are TGTGCCAGCAGCGCTGGACTAGCGAAGACCCAGTACTTC. Protein: CASSAGLAKTQYF.

The chain employs TRBV9 and TRBJ2-3; 8 bases are a match to TRBD1. With V trimmed by 0 bases and J by 8 bases, 8 bases remained unmatched. The CDR3 loop spans 15 amino acids. Germline V gives CDR1 SGDLS, CDR2 YYNGEE. In DNA, the CDR3 is TGTGCCAGCAGCGTAGAAGGGCAGGGGGCAACTACGCAGTATTTT. The encoded protein is CASSVEGQGATTQYF.

V and J are TRBV23-1 and TRBJ2-4; D gene uncertain. TRBV23-1 is an open reading frame, and its role is uncertain. The CDR3 extends over 15 amino acids. V dropped 7 bases and J dropped 0 bases, with 13 bases sitting between them. The CDR3 loop is CASTFERLAKNIQYF. In DNA form, the CDR3 reads TGCGCCAGCACGTTTGAGAGGTTAGCCAAAAACATTCAGTACTTC.